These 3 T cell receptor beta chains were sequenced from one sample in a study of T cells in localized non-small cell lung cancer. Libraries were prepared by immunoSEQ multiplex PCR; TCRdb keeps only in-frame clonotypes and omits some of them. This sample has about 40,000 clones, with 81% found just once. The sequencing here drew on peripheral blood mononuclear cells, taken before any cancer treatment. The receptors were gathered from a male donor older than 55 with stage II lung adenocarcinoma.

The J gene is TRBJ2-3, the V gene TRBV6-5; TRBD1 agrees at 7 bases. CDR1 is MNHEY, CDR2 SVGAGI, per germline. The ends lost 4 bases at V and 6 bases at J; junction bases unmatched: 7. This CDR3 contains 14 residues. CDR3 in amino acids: CASSSGQLRDTQYF. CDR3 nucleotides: TGTGCCAGCAGTTCGGGACAGCTCCGCGATACGCAGTATTTT.

The CDR3, as DNA: TGCAGCGTTCAGGGCTCCTATAATTCACCCCTCCACTTT. As protein: CSVQGSYNSPLHF. This sequence joins TRBV29-1 and TRBJ1-6, with D possibly matching TRBD1 (5 bases). Trimming removed 5 bases at V and 0 bases at J, with 5 bases between. The germline gives CDR1 SQVTM, CDR2 ANQGSEA. This CDR3 has 13 residues.

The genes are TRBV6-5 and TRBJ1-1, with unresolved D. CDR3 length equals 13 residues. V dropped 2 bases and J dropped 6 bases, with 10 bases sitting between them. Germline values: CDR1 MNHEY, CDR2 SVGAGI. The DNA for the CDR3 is TGTGCCAGCAGTTACGAGACGAGGGCTGAAGCTTTCTTT. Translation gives CASSYETRAEAFF.